This paragraph covers one T cell receptor beta chain sequence. Its antigen specificity is not known. Per-base quality was not reported, and no clone a single base away is much larger than it. The immunoSEQ Assay, a bias-controlled multiplex PCR, was used to amplify TCRbeta CDR3 regions from genomic DNA. Per the source publication's procedure: The number of nucleated cells in each sample was estimated from the amplification of reference gene primers within the assay. To quantify the absolute abundance of each unique TCRbeta CDR3 rearrangement, sequence reads were collapsed and filtered. For each sample, productive Simpson clonality was calculated by taking the square root of Simpson's diversity index across productive rearrangements. TCRdb obtained this table from immuneACCESS and retained in-frame rearrangements with V and J assigned. These tables miss some clones; where compared with another copy, unresolved V genes account for less than half of the shortfall, and the remainder is unexplained. That table supplies the V and J calls and clone size; D and trimming were determined from the DNA. The sample yields approximately 230,000 clones; 75% to 90% were counted once. The ten largest clonotypes hold 2.2% of the sample.

From the cysteine through the phenylalanine, the CDR3 covers 15 amino acids. Just CDR3 DNA is preserved here, 45 bases in frame from base 1. Looking up the germline V gene yields CDR1 SGHDT and CDR2 YYEEEE. V is pruned by 2 bases and J by 6 bases, leaving 5 bases of the junction without a gene match. These data are taken from a study of blood T cell repertoires in COVID-19 (TCRdb year 2020). For the wider study: Samples covering the acute and convalescent phases of COVID-19 were provided by collaborators in the United States, Italy and Spain. The prospective study material was composed of cDNA or gDNA derived from T cells, B-cell-depleted T cells, or PBMCs. Subjects who had been exposed to COVID-19, were actively infected with it, or had recovered from it provided the deeply sampled blood TCRbeta repertoires that made up the dataset. A freely available public database, intended as a resource for researchers studying the immune response to SARS-CoV-2, is where the repertoires were released. Samples were obtained from the ongoing ImmuneRACE study (first 160 participants) and from 1,200 or so subjects provided by 6 global collaborators. Nearly every sample came with metadata listing a de-identified subject ID, COVID-19 status, age in years and sex. Where available, HLA class I and class II types were taken from metadata supplied by the sample provider and were not determined by assay-based typing. The full study reports these points: Clinical and demographic metadata were provided uncurated, with the amount varying by source and participant.

A second Seattle source provided samples from volunteer blood donors who had recovered from COVID-19. Collaborating institutions collected whole blood in K2EDTA tubes following their own protocols. For TCRbeta analysis, collaborators shipped samples in one of three forms: frozen whole blood, isolated PBMCs, or DNA extracted from either of those sample types. This receptor was obtained from a man aged 30 to 39 who had recovered from COVID-19. This chain is built from TRBV5-6 and TRBJ2-2; TRBD2 agrees with 9 junctional bases. The sample consisted of peripheral blood. The CDR3 protein is CASSFGGGAPGELFF. The sequence in DNA is TGTGCCAGCAGCTTCGGCGGGGGGGCTCCCGGGGAGCTGTTTTTT.